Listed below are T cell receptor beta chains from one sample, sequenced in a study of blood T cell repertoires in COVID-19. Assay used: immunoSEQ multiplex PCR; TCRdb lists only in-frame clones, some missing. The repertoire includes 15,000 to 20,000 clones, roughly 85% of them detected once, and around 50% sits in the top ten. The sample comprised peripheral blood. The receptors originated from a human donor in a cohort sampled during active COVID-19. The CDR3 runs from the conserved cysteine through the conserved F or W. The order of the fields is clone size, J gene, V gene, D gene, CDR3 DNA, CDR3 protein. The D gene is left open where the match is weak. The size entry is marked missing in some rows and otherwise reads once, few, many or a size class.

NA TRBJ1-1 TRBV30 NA TGTGCCTGGAGAGATGGCGGCCTCTTCTCGGGGAAAGCTTTCTTT CAWRDGGLFSGKAFF
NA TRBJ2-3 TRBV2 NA TGTGCCAGCAACGGGGGGCTTATATCCGATACGCAGTATTTT CASNGGLISDTQYF
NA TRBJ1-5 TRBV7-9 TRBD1 TGTGCCAGCAGCTTCGGGACAGCTGATCAGCCCCAGCATTTT CASSFGTADQPQHF
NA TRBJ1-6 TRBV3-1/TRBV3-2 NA TGTGCCAGCAGCCAAGCAGGAGGGACTTCACCCCTCCACTTT CASSQAGGTSPLHF
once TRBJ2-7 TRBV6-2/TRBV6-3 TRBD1 TGTGCCAGCAGTTTGGACAGGGGGCGCTTTGGCGAGCAGTACTTC CASSLDRGRFGEQYF
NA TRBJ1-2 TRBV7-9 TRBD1 TGTGCCAGCAGCTTGAACAGGGGGGACTATGGCTACACCTTC CASSLNRGDYGYTF
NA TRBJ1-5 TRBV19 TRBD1 TGTGCCAGTAGTCCCCGGACAGGGAGGCGGCCCCAGCATTTT CASSPRTGRRPQHF
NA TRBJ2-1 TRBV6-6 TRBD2 TGTGCCAGCACAGACGGGGGGGCTGGGTACAATGAGCAGTTCTTC CASTDGGAGYNEQFF
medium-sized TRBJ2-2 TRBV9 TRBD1 TGTGCCAGCAGCCCACCTACAGGGGCGAACACCGGGGAGCTGTTTTTT CASSPPTGANTGELFF
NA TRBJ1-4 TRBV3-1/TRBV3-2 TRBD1 TGTGCCAGCAGCCCTACCGCTACAGGGGGGGGTGAAAAACTGTTTTTT CASSPTATGGGEKLFF
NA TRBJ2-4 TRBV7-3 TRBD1 TGTGCCAGCAGCTTCTACCCGACAGGGTTCGCAGCCAAAAACATTCAGTACTTC CASSFYPTGFAAKNIQYF
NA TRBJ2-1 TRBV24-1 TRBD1 TGTGCCACCAGTGATGGACAGGGGGAAAATGAGCAGTTCTTC CATSDGQGENEQFF
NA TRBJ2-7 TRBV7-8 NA TGTGCCAGCAGCTTAGCTTTGGGGGGGCAGGTCGAGCAGTACTTC CASSLALGGQVEQYF
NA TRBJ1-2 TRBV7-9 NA TGTGCCAGCAGCCGATCGGGGGACGGCTACACCTTC CASSRSGDGYTF
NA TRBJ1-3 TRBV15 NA TGTGCCACCAGGGAACAGGGCTCTGGAAACACCATATATTTT CATREQGSGNTIYF
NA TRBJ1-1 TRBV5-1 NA TGCGCCAGCAGCTTGGGTTTGCGGACTGTCGGCACTGAAGCTTTCTTT CASSLGLRTVGTEAFF
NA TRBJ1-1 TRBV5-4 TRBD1 TGTGCCAGCAGCTTGGCAGGGGGCGGGAGGAACACTGAAGCTTTCTTT CASSLAGGGRNTEAFF